Below are 11 T cell receptor beta chains sequenced from a single sample in a study of tissue T cells after allogeneic stem cell transplantation (dated by TCRdb to 2021 to 2024). Libraries were built with the immunoSEQ multiplex PCR assay. Imported from immuneACCESS, the table was reduced by TCRdb to in-frame sequences with V and J called. These copies leave out some clones; in studies compared against another copy, an unresolved V gene accounts for under half, and the cause of the remainder is not known. This sample gives tens of thousands of clones in total; about 70% of them show up just once. The ten largest clones capture 0.41% of the sample. Input material: blood. The receptors were gathered from a female BALB/c mouse in good health. The MHC haplotype carried by mice of this strain is H2-d.

This clone is a singleton in its sample. All gene names here are mouse names. The CDR3 end is not reached by the read, which stops 1 residue before it; the germline J gene fills it in. The rearrangement uses TRBV13-2 and TRBJ2-3, with 8 nucleotides matching TRBD1. The CDR3 has 14 amino acids. Germline CDR1 is NNHNN and CDR2 is SYGAGS (reference sequence). J was trimmed by 1 base and V by 3 bases; bases with no gene match: 1. CDR3 DNA, as far as it was read: TGTGCCAGCGGTGCGACAGGGGGTGCAGAAACGCTGTAT. It translates to CASGATGGAETLY. The entire CDR3 reads CASGATGGAETLYF.

This clone was counted between two and nine times. Gene names refer to mouse genes. The CDR3 end falls 1 residue outside the read, so it is completed with the germline J gene. This sequence joins TRBV3 and TRBJ2-1; TRBD1 matches at 11 bases. This CDR3 comprises 15 residues. With V trimmed by 5 bases and J by 3 bases, 3 bases remained unmatched. Germline V gene data show CDR1 as SNHLY and CDR2 as FYNGKV (reference sequence). The CDR3 protein is CASSIGTGGYAEQFF. Partial CDR3 DNA: TGTGCCAGCAGCATCGGGACAGGGGGCTATGCTGAGCAGTTC. Based on the CDR3 plus reference TRBV3 and TRBJ2-1, the full variable domain is GPKVLQIPSHQIIDMGQMVTLNCDPVSNHLYFYWYKQILGQQMEFLVNFYNGKVMEKSKLFKDQFSVERPDGSYFTLKIQPTALEDSAVYFCASSIGTGGYAEQFFGPGTRLTVL.

This clone was picked up a small number of times. Gene names follow the mouse nomenclature. The read halts 1 residue ahead of the CDR3 end, with the missing end drawn from the germline J gene. The chain recombines TRBV5 with TRBJ2-5, with D uncertain. Germline V CDR1 and CDR2: LGHNA, YNLKQL (reference sequence). The CDR3 sequence is 11 residues long. With 2 bases removed from V and 4 bases from J, the gap between germline ends came to 1 base. The sequenced CDR3 bases are TGTGCCAGCAGCCAAAAAGACACCCAGTAC. Residues: CASSQKDTQY. The entire CDR3 sequence reads CASSQKDTQYF.

Remarks on this clone: All gene names here are mouse names. The read falls 1 residue short of the CDR3 end, and the missing part is taken from the germline J gene. The chain has TRBV19 and TRBJ2-4; 9 bases map to TRBD2. The ends lost 6 bases at V and 2 bases at J; junction bases unmatched: 10. The CDR3 totals 16 residues. CDR1 is FNHDT, CDR2 SITEND, per germline (reference sequence). The part of the CDR3 DNA that was read is TGTGCCAGCAATTTGGGGGGGCGCGGGGATCAAAACACCTTGTAC. It specifies CASNLGGRGDQNTLY. The CDR3, in full, reads CASNLGGRGDQNTLYF.

On this clone itself: The germline and genes are mouse ones. The read stops 1 residue short of the end of the CDR3; the missing end is completed from the germline J gene. This sequence joins TRBV5 and TRBJ2-4, with TRBD1 matching 8 bases. This CDR3 is 17 amino acids long. Trimming removed 0 bases from V and 0 bases from J; junction bases left unmatched: 5. Germline CDR1 and CDR2: LGHNA and YNLKQL (reference sequence). CDR3 DNA (partial): TGTGCCAGCAGCCAAGATTCCAGGGGGCGTAGTCAAAACACCTTGTAC. Translation: CASSQDSRGRSQNTLY. In full, the CDR3 is CASSQDSRGRSQNTLYF.

Comment on this clone: Mouse germline and gene names are used. Sequencing ends 1 residue short of the CDR3 end; the germline J gene provides the rest. The V gene is TRBV17, the J gene TRBJ2-5; 8 bases are a match to TRBD1. CDR1 is MNHDT and CDR2 is YYDKIL in the germline V gene. J gave up 6 bases and V 2 bases, and 1 base lay outside the gene matches. This CDR3 comprises 13 residues. The part of the CDR3 DNA that was read is TGTGCTAGCAGTAGAACAGGGGGGGACACCCAGTAC. This translates into CASSRTGGDTQY. The complete CDR3 sequence is CASSRTGGDTQYF.

The table lists this clone with a count of one. Any gene name here is a mouse gene name. The read finishes 1 residue shy of the CDR3 end, and the germline J gene is used to complete it. The chain couples TRBV5 to TRBJ2-4; the match to TRBD2 covers 9 bases. Germline V gives CDR1 LGHNA, CDR2 YNLKQL (reference sequence). The CDR3 has 14 residues. V shed 0 bases and J 7 bases; nucleotides not matched to a gene: 2. The sequenced CDR3 bases are TGTGCCAGCAGCCAAGACTGGGGGGGGGACACCTTGTAC. Encoded protein: CASSQDWGGDTLY. The whole CDR3 reads CASSQDWGGDTLYF.

With regard to this clone: The gene names given are mouse names. Coverage ceases 1 residue before the CDR3 finishes, and the germline J gene fills in the end. This chain uses TRBV4 with TRBJ1-3; 8 bases agree with TRBD1. J was trimmed by 0 bases and V by 3 bases; bases with no gene match: 7. Germline CDR1 reads LGHDT; CDR2 reads YNNKQL (reference sequence). The CDR3 is 17 residues long. CDR3 loop: CASSYPTGGTSGNTLYF. Incomplete CDR3 DNA: TGTGCCAGCAGCTACCCTACAGGGGGAACTTCTGGAAATACGCTCTAT.

As to this clone: The gene names given are mouse names. Read sequence stops 1 residue before the CDR3 end, and the germline J gene provides the missing end. V gene TRBV31 combines with J gene TRBJ1-2, with D tentatively TRBD1 (6 bases). The germline V gene has CDR1 GKSSPN and CDR2 SITVG. V lost 0 bases and J lost 0, with 8 bases in between. This CDR3 is built from 14 residues. CDR3 sequence reads: CAWSLGGANSDYTF. CDR3 bases read: TGTGCCTGGAGTCTAGGGGGGGCAAACTCCGACTACACC.

On this clone itself: The listed genes are named as in mouse. The CDR3 goes on 1 residue after the read ends, and that part is filled in from the germline J gene. V is TRBV5 and J is TRBJ2-5; weak D call: TRBD2 (5 bases). This CDR3 contains 15 residues. Trimming pared 0 bases from V and 5 bases from J, leaving 12 bases between. Germline V gene lookup returns CDR1 LGHNA and CDR2 YNLKQL (reference sequence). This CDR3 is CASSQDGETGDTQYF. The covered CDR3 bases are TGTGCCAGCAGCCAAGATGGGGAGACGGGAGACACCCAGTAC.

For this clone: Gene names and germline match the mouse. The DNA ends 1 residue before the CDR3 does, and the rest of the CDR3 is filled in from the germline J gene. The chain links TRBV14 to TRBJ1-4; the D is unclear. This CDR3 has 13 residues. V was cut by 1 base and J by 4 bases, with 5 bases left in between. Looked up from germline, CDR1 is SGHDT and CDR2 is FRDEAV. Partial CDR3 DNA: TGTGCCAGCAGTTTCAACAACAACGAAAGATTATTT. This translates into CASSFNNNERLF. The entire CDR3 reads CASSFNNNERLFF.